This T cell receptor (beta chain) was profiled in a study of a mutant IDH1 vaccine in newly diagnosed glioma. Stated time point: week 23, last vaccination. Topical imiquimod was applied with each vaccine dose, which held 300 ug of mutant IDH1 20-mer peptide. Libraries were prepared by immunoSEQ multiplex PCR; TCRdb keeps only in-frame clonotypes and omits some of them. This sample has more than 55,000 clones, with 80% to 85% found just once. To note about this clone: Its target is not known.

The CDR3 loop spans 14 amino acids. V was trimmed by 4 bases and J by 2 bases, leaving 12 bases between them. The V gene's germline CDR1 is SGHDT and CDR2 YYEEEE. Sequenced here: PBMCs, sampled from a glioma patient whose treatment included an IDH1 peptide vaccine. V gene TRBV5-6 combines with J gene TRBJ2-5; maybe TRBD1 (6 bases). The receptor was derived from a woman aged 40 to 50 with glioma. Some clones in this sample may be carry-over from other donors' samples. CDR3 sequence reads: CASSPRDIQETQYF. The CDR3 DNA reads as TGTGCCAGCAGCCCAAGGGACATACAAGAGACCCAGTACTTC.